This T cell receptor (beta chain) derives from a study of shared clonotypes between healthy human individuals. The authors divided CD4+ cells into CD45RA+ naive and CD45RA-negative memory subsets. The CDR3 is 12 amino acids. CDR1 is MDHEN, CDR2 SYDVKM, per germline. V lost 5 bases and J 8 bases, leaving 12 bases between the germline ends. The protocol was immunoSEQ multiplex PCR, while the TCRdb copy is restricted to in-frame clones and leaves out a portion. The sample records about 2.5 million clones, about 90% being singletons. The specimen sequenced was naive CD4+ T cells from PBMCs. Subset of the sample: CD45RA+ positively selected. The sequence came from a man in his late teens or twenties in good health. Some clones in this sample may be carry-over from other donors' samples. V is TRBV28 and J is TRBJ1-2, with D perhaps matching TRBD1 (5 bases). CDR3 sequence: CASSLGDWGYTF. The CDR3 DNA reads as TGTGCCAGCAGTCTAGGGGATTGGGGCTACACCTTC.